The 9 T cell receptor beta chains reported below all come from one sample, sequenced in a study of T-cell memory formation after mild COVID-19 (dated by TCRdb to the early 2020s). The receptor library was made with 5' RACE. The sequencing machine was an Illumina NovaSeq 6000. The public reads were reanalyzed by TCRdb: fastp trimming at Q25, MiXCR alignment, in-frame beta chains only. Rows matching on CDR3 protein sequence are summarized as one entry with the most common DNA and genes. The sample records 110,000 or so distinct CDR3 sequences, about a fifth of which are singletons. In total, the top ten clones hold roughly 40% of the sample. Sequencing was carried out using PBMCs or a T cell subset sorted from them (not recorded which). These receptors originate from a man between 18 and 29 years old who had mild COVID-19 (a few samples of this study predate the infection). The sample titles of this study are shuffled in the database, so cell type and time point are left out; the donor was told from shared clones.

The rearrangement joins TRBV18 to TRBJ2-7; unclear D gene. Germline CDR1 is KGHSH and CDR2 is LQKENI. The CDR3 loop spans 13 amino acids. Trimming shortened V by 3 bases and J by 5 bases, and 11 bases separated the two germline ends. The CDR3 DNA reads TGTGCCAGCTCACCCCCCCCCGGAAACGAGCAGTACGTC. The encoded protein is CASSPPPGNEQYV.

This chain uses TRBV4-3 with TRBJ1-2; a possible D gene is TRBD1 (5 bases). CDR3 length: 13 amino acids. Germline V gene sequence: CDR1 LGHNA, CDR2 YSLEER. V was shortened by 4 bases and J by 2 bases, with 8 bases between the two germline ends. The CDR3 DNA sequence: TGCGCCAGCAGCCCGACAGACAACTATGGCTACACCTTC. Its protein is CASSPTDNYGYTF.

The chain uses TRBV20-1 and TRBJ1-2; TRBD1 is a possible D gene (5 bases). The V gene lost 0 bases and the J gene lost 4 bases, with 9 bases spanning the gap. Germline V gives CDR1 DFQATT, CDR2 SNEGSKA (reference sequence). The CDR3 extends over 13 amino acids. The CDR3 DNA reads TGCAGTGCTAGAGATAAGGGGTCCTATGGCTACACCTTC. Its translation: CSARDKGSYGYTF.

This clonotype was observed a handful of times. The rearrangement joins TRBV14 to TRBJ2-7; the D is unclear. Per germline, CDR1 SGHDN and CDR2 FVKESK. With 4 bases removed from V and 2 bases from J, the gap between germline ends came to 6 bases. The CDR3 sequence is 12 residues long. This chain's CDR3 is CASSPQTYEQYF. The CDR3, as DNA: TGTGCCAGCAGCCCACAGACCTACGAGCAGTACTTC.

The chain has TRBV4-2 and TRBJ1-5; weak D call: TRBD1 (6 bases). Trimming removed 0 bases from V and 5 bases from J, with 14 bases in between. This CDR3 region has 16 residues. Germline CDR1 is LGHNA and CDR2 is YNFKEQ. CDR3 sequence (DNA): TGTGCCAGCAGCCAAGATATAAACAGGGCTTATCAGCCCCAGCATTTT. This translates into CASSQDINRAYQPQHF.

This clonotype was counted a few times. The chain carries TRBV20-1 and TRBJ2-3; perhaps TRBD2 as D (5 bases). CDR1 and CDR2 (germline): DFQATT, SNEGSKA (reference sequence). The V and J ends lost 2 bases and 0 bases respectively, with 12 bases between them. The CDR3 consists of 15 residues. The CDR3 region is CSARPTRESTDTQYF. CDR3 DNA: TGCAGTGCTAGACCAACTCGGGAAAGCACAGATACGCAGTATTTT.

V usage is TRBV6-5 and J usage is TRBJ1-4; 9 bases map to TRBD1. Germline-derived CDR1 and CDR2 are MNHEY and SVGAGI. With V trimmed by 0 bases and J by 3 bases, 5 bases remained unmatched. The CDR3 is 17 amino acids. This CDR3 reads CASSYSLGQGANEKLFF. The CDR3, as DNA: TGTGCCAGCAGTTACTCACTGGGACAGGGTGCTAATGAAAAACTGTTTTTT.

This chain links TRBV11-3 with TRBJ2-2, with 9 nucleotides matching TRBD1. There are 16 residues in the CDR3. Germline trimming cut 5 bases from V and 5 bases from J; bases unmatched to any gene: 9. From germline, CDR1 is SGHNT and CDR2 YENEEA. The CDR3 bases are TGTGCCAGCAGCGCAACCGGGACAGGGAAGACCGGGGAGCTGTTTTTT. It is translated as CASSATGTGKTGELFF.

This chain links TRBV3-2 with TRBJ2-1; the listed D gene, TRBD1, was not tested against the DNA. TRBV3-2 is annotated as a pseudogene. This CDR3 has 13 amino acids. The CDR3 region is CASSQVGRDEQFF. The DNA for the CDR3 is TGTGCCAGCAGCCAAGTGGGGCGGGATGAGCAGTTCTTC.